This T cell receptor (beta chain) is from a study of early T cells in non-severe SARS-CoV-2 infection. Trimming left V 3 bases short and J 0 bases short, with 9 bases between. Per the germline V gene, CDR1 is DFQATT and CDR2 is SNEGSKA (reference sequence). This CDR3 has 14 residues. TCRdb itself ran the 5' RACE reads through MiXCR, one entry per CDR3 protein. The data hold tens of thousands of distinct CDR3 sequences, with almost 4.5% observed a single time. This clonotype is medium-sized in the sample. This TCR was sampled from an adult who was a healthcare worker with PCR-confirmed SARS-CoV-2 infection or an uninfected control (not recorded which). The material sequenced was whole blood. This chain connects TRBV20-1 to TRBJ1-3; D gene uncertain. The CDR3 loop reads CSASVASSGNTIYF. In DNA, the CDR3 is TGCAGTGCTAGCGTAGCAAGCTCTGGAAACACCATATATTTT.